Each of the 8 T cell receptor beta chains below was sequenced from the same sample in a study of T-cell memory formation after mild COVID-19. TCRdb used MiXCR to reprocess the 5' RACE reads, holding one entry per CDR3 protein. The data hold more than 300,000 distinct CDR3 sequences, with roughly an eighth observed a single time. Sequencing was carried out using PBMCs or a T cell subset sorted from them (not recorded which). The receptors were sampled from a young man who had mild COVID-19 (a few samples of this study predate the infection). Cell type and time point are not known.

This clonotype has more than one count but fewer than ten. The chain joins TRBV4-2 to TRBJ1-5; 7 positions agree with TRBD1. The CDR3 extends over 15 amino acids. The germline gives CDR1 LGHNA, CDR2 YNFKEQ. Trimming at V came to 0 bases and at J to 6 bases, leaving 5 bases not matched to a gene. CDR3 protein: CASSQDLQGRQPQHF. The CDR3, as DNA: TGTGCCAGCAGCCAAGATCTACAGGGGCGTCAGCCCCAGCATTTT.

The table lists this clonotype with a few counts. This chain joins TRBV2 and TRBJ2-1; possibly TRBD2 for D (7 bases). The CDR3 length is 17 residues. Between the trimmed V and J ends, which lost 6 bases and 0 bases, there was a span of 18 bases. From germline, CDR1 is SNHLY and CDR2 FYNNEI. This CDR3 is CASSGMGGGTSYNEQFF. The CDR3 DNA is TGTGCCAGCAGCGGGATGGGGGGGGGCACCTCCTACAATGAGCAGTTCTTC.

This clonotype appeared many times. V and J are TRBV4-2 and TRBJ2-3; tentatively, D is TRBD2 (6 bases). CDR3 size: 15 residues. In germline, CDR1 is LGHNA, CDR2 YNFKEQ. V was trimmed by 7 bases and J by 4 bases, leaving 18 bases between them. CDR3 bases: TGTGCCAGCACCCAGCAACCTAGCGCGGCAGATACGCAGTATTTT. As protein: CASTQQPSAADTQYF.

Here the CDR3 reads CARGTSGATNQETQYF. CDR3 DNA sequence: TGTGCCCGTGGGACTAGCGGGGCCACTAACCAAGAGACCCAGTACTTC. The J gene is TRBJ2-5, the V gene TRBV2; 13 nucleotides match TRBD2. V was pared by 11 bases and J by 0 bases, with 9 bases of the junction left unmatched. The germline gives CDR1 SNHLY, CDR2 FYNNEI. The CDR3 loop spans 16 amino acids. Combining the CDR3 with reference TRBV2 and TRBJ2-5 gives the whole variable domain EPEVTQTPSHQVTQMGQEVILRCVPISNHLYFYWYRQILGQKVEFLVSFYNNEISEKSEIFDDQFSVERPDGSNFTLKIRSTKLEDSAMYFCARGTSGATNQETQYFGPGTRLLVL.

There are a few counts of this clonotype. The chain uses TRBV5-1 and TRBJ2-2; D is undetermined. The CDR3 covers 15 residues. V dropped 0 bases and J dropped 3 bases, with 9 bases sitting between them. Per germline, CDR1 SGHRS and CDR2 YFSETQ. The CDR3 spells CASSLEAGDTGELFF. CDR3 sequence (DNA): TGCGCCAGCAGCTTGGAAGCTGGGGACACCGGGGAGCTGTTTTTT.

This clonotype was seen a few times. This chain links TRBV10-3 with TRBJ1-1, with D possibly TRBD1 on 6 matching bases. This CDR3 is built from 14 residues. V dropped 2 bases and J dropped 4 bases, with 11 bases sitting between them. Looked up from germline, CDR1 is ENHRY and CDR2 is SYGVKD. CDR3 in DNA: TGTGCCATCAGTGAGACAAAAGGGGGCACTGAAGCTTTCTTT. It encodes CAISETKGGTEAFF.

V gene TRBV18 combines with J gene TRBJ2-7; TRBD1 agrees at 9 bases. The V gene end was trimmed by 3 bases and the J gene end by 7 bases; junction bases not matched to a gene: 7. Per the germline V gene, CDR1 is KGHSH and CDR2 is LQKENI. There are 14 residues in the CDR3. The CDR3 loop is CASSPDRGTGEQYV. The CDR3 coding sequence is TGTGCCAGCTCACCGGACAGGGGCACCGGTGAGCAGTACGTC.

V usage is TRBV5-1 and J usage is TRBJ1-5, with D possibly TRBD1 on 5 matching bases. V was cut by 0 bases and J by 3 bases, with 7 bases left in between. The CDR3 has 14 amino acids. CDR1 SGHRS and CDR2 YFSETQ come from the germline V gene. CDR3 sequence (DNA): TGCGCCAGCAGCTTGGGGGGGATCAATCAGCCCCAGCATTTT. Protein product: CASSLGGINQPQHF.